This T cell receptor beta chain came from a study of post-analysis software for immune sequencing data. As for the study in general: Disease courses included relapsing-remitting, secondary progressive and progressive-relapsing multiple sclerosis.

Findings and limits, study-wide: A significant reduction in normalized Chao1 diversity was observed in multiple sclerosis patients versus controls. F-measure co-clustering was strong for batch-matched samples. TRBV5-6, TRBV5-1 and TRBV20-1 belonged to a set of about five TRBV segments that were more frequent in patients than controls.

Trimming at V came to 6 bases and at J to 1 base, leaving 6 bases not matched to a gene. Germline V gives CDR1 DFQATT, CDR2 SNEGSKA (reference sequence). This CDR3 is built from 15 residues. Unique molecular identifiers featured in each of the TCR beta cDNA libraries. MiXCR was run by TCRdb on the PCR reads, yielding one entry per CDR3 protein. The sample consists of under 200,000 distinct CDR3 sequences, about 30% of them appearing once. This clonotype was found many times. Its specificity is not known. The chain employs TRBV20-1 and TRBJ2-5; 12 bases line up with TRBD2. The TCR comes from a girl under 18 with multiple sclerosis. The specimen sequenced was blood. The CDR3 region is CSAKRTSGTQETQYF. The CDR3 nucleotides are TGCAGTGCGAAAAGGACTAGCGGGACCCAAGAGACCCAGTACTTC.